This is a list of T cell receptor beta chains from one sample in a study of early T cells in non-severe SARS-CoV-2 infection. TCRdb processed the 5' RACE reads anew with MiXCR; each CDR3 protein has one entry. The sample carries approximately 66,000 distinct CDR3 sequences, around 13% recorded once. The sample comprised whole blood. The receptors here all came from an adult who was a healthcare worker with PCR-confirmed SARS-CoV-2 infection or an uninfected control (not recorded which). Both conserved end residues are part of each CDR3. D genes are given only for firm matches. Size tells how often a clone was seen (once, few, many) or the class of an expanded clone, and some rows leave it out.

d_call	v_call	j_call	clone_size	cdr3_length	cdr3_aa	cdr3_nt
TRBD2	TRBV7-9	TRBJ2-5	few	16	CASSIRTSGLQETQYF	TGTGCCAGCAGCATCCGGACTAGCGGGTTACAAGAGACCCAGTACTTC
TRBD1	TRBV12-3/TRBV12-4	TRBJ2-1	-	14	CASSGQGTYNEQFF	TGTGCCAGCAGTGGACAGGGAACCTACAATGAGCAGTTCTTC
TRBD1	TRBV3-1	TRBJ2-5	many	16	CASSQETRDRGQTQYF	TGTGCCAGCAGCCAAGAGACAAGGGACAGGGGGCAGACCCAGTACTTC
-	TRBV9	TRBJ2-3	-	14	CASSSSASTDTQYF	TGTGCCAGCAGCTCTAGCGCTAGCACAGATACGCAGTATTTT
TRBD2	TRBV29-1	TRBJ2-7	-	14	CSVEGLAGEYEQYF	TGCAGCGTTGAGGGGCTAGCGGGAGAATACGAGCAGTACTTC
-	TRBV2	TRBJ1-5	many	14	CASSELRGNQPQHF	TGTGCCAGCAGTGAACTTAGGGGCAATCAGCCCCAGCATTTT
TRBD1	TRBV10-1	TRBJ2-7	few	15	CASSGSGTGIYEQYF	TGCGCCAGCAGTGGATCCGGGACAGGGATCTACGAGCAGTACTTC
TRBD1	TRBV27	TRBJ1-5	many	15	CASTVKTGLLQPQHF	TGTGCCAGCACCGTTAAGACAGGGCTTTTACAGCCCCAGCATTTT
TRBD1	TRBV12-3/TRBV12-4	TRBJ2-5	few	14	CASSDRGLRETQYF	TGTGCCAGCAGTGACAGGGGGCTTAGGGAGACCCAGTACTTC
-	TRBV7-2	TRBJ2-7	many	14	CASSLSQDNYEQYF	TGTGCCAGCAGCCTGTCACAGGACAACTACGAGCAGTACTTC
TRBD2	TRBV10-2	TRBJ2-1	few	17	CASGGAGQRGAYNEQFF	TGCGCCAGCGGCGGAGCCGGCCAGCGGGGGGCCTACAATGAGCAGTTCTTC
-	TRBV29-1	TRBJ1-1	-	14	CSVETQGSYTEAFF	TGCAGCGTTGAGACTCAGGGGTCGTACACTGAAGCTTTCTTT
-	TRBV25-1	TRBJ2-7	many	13	CASSELGGYEQYF	TGTGCCAGCAGTGAATTGGGCGGCTACGAGCAGTACTTC
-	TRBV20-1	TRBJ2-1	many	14	CSALQGSSYNEQFF	TGCAGTGCCCTACAGGGCAGCTCCTACAATGAGCAGTTCTTC
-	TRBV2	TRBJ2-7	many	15	CASSEGRGLTYEQYF	TGTGCCAGCAGTGAAGGCAGGGGTCTCACCTACGAGCAGTACTTC
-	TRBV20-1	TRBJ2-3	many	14	CSAREAGSMDTQYF	TGCAGTGCTAGAGAGGCGGGGTCTATGGATACGCAGTATTTT
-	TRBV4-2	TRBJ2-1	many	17	CASSQEVSGSSYNEQFF	TGTGCCAGCAGCCAAGAAGTGTCAGGGAGCTCCTACAATGAGCAGTTCTTC
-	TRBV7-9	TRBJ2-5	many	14	CASSFRLVQETQYF	TGTGCCAGCAGCTTTCGACTAGTCCAAGAGACCCAGTACTTC
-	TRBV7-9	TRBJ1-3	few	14	CASSLEGNGNTIYF	TGTGCCAGCAGCTTGGAGGGTAACGGAAACACCATATATTTT
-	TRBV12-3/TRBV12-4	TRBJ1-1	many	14	CASSLLGTNTEAFF	TGTGCCAGCAGTTTGCTGGGCACGAACACTGAAGCTTTCTTT
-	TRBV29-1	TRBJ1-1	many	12	CSGGHLNTEAFF	TGCAGCGGGGGACACCTGAACACTGAAGCTTTCTTT
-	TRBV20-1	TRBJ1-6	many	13	CSARTAESRPLHF	TGCAGTGCTCGGACAGCCGAGTCTAGGCCCCTCCACTTT
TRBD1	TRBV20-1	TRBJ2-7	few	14	CSARVGQGGYEQYF	TGCAGTGCTAGAGTGGGACAGGGGGGTTACGAGCAGTACTTC
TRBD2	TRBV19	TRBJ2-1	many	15	CASSRLAGDYNEQFF	TGTGCCAGTAGTAGACTAGCGGGGGACTACAATGAGCAGTTCTTC
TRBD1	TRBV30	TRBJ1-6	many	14	CAWSVGTGGSPLHF	TGTGCCTGGAGTGTCGGGACAGGGGGATCACCCCTCCACTTT
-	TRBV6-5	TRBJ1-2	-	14	CASKLGVLDYGYTF	TGTGCCAGCAAATTGGGGGTCCTAGACTATGGCTACACCTTC
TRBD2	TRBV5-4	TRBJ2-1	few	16	CASSLSGGRGSGEQFF	TGTGCCAGCAGCTTAAGCGGGGGTCGAGGTTCGGGTGAGCAGTTCTTC
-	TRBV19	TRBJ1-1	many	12	CASSIEGTEAFF	TGTGCCAGTAGTATCGAGGGCACTGAAGCTTTCTTT